This T cell receptor beta chain emerged from a study of shared clonotypes between healthy human individuals (dated by TCRdb to the early 2020s). For the wider study: Three men and two women, aged 18 to 49 years, made up the cohort. To estimate repertoire size and how much clonotypes are shared between individuals, the study performed deep sequencing of blood TCR repertoires from about five healthy adults. Per donor, leukapheresis produced somewhere between about 0.94 and 10 billion PBMCs. Libraries were prepared and TCR repertoires were sequenced by different laboratories using diverse techniques, in order to increase sequencing depth and limit assay-specific biases. For each donor, CD4 naive and CD4 memory were each given three plates, CD8 naive was given two plates, and CD8 memory was given one plate.

For the CD8 naive samples, CD45RO-negative cells were positively selected for CCR7, yielding a CD45RA+CCR7+ population from which TemRA cells were excluded. The donors were healthy, HIV-negative adults who had no recently reported acute infections or vaccinations. Only Caucasian adults living in Nashville, Tennessee, USA were represented among the donors. Blood was collected by leukapheresis, and PBMCs were isolated by Ficoll-Histopaque density gradient centrifugation and then cryopreserved in liquid nitrogen vapor phase. Analytical flow cytometry was used to check the purity and quantity of each magnetically sorted T cell population. Each sorted fraction had its genomic DNA isolated and then quantified by UV absorbance on a Nanodrop 2000c. Points on this clone: Which antigen it targets is not known. Base qualities are missing; no much larger clone stands one base away.

TCR CDR3 regions were amplified from genomic DNA by multiplex PCR using the deep immunoSEQ assay. For each cell subset, the extracted genomic DNA was distributed evenly across all wells of several immunoSEQ 96-well plates, and each plate served as one replicate. For sorted subsets, each replicate PCR was loaded with roughly 200 ng genomic DNA, equivalent to some 31,000 T cell genomes. Purified libraries were measured with a Qubit 3.0 fluorometer, size-checked on a Bioanalyzer 2100, and measured again with the KAPA Library Quantification kit. Every immunoSEQ 96-well plate was sequenced on a dedicated single-read 150-cycle Illumina NextSeq 550 flow cell. Turning to the authors' computational methods: Because only junctional sequences without quality scores were contained in the immunoSEQ output, filtering matching that applied to full-length reads could not be performed. Sequences were annotated with PyIR, a Python wrapper for IgBLAST v1.9, and V/J genes and CDR3 were assigned using IMGT germline references. Reads were filtered out if the reads had weak V/J assignments (E-value above 1e-6), no CDR3, stop codons, out-of-frame junctions, or ambiguous translated residues. V3J clonotypes were defined as sequences sharing the same inferred V gene, J gene, and CDR3 amino acid sequence. To compute the percentage overlap between repertoires, the number of shared unique clonotypes was divided by the size of the smaller repertoire. Three approaches were used to assess repertoire richness: RTK rarefaction, the Chao1 estimator, and Recon v2.1 estimates of unobserved clonotypes. For all TCRbeta clonotypes obtained by the gDNA method from four donors, generation probabilities were computed with OLGA. TCRdb retrieved this table from immuneACCESS and kept in-frame rearrangements only. Not all clones are present; in checked studies, unresolved V genes account for under half, and no reason is known for the remainder. From that table come the V and J calls and clone size; the DNA was used to work out D and trimming. The sample table lists under 2,000,000 clones, about 95% of them with a count of one. Less than 1.5% of the sample is held by the ten biggest clonotypes.

Counted from cysteine to phenylalanine, this CDR3 has 14 amino acids. The entry retains the CDR3 DNA only, 42 bases that are in frame from base 1. Trimming accounts for 2 bases at V and 5 bases at J, while the number of junction bases matched to no gene is 3. The germline V gene provides CDR1 MNHEY and CDR2 SVGAGI. The paper as a whole reports these results and caveats: Higher generation probabilities were observed for clonotypes shared by all four sorted-subset donors than for non-shared clonotypes. Based on pairwise subsampling, the degree of clonotype sharing among donors was expected to be affected by sequencing depth. Because the study included a small number of donors, the genetic and exposure-history diversity represented was limited. Even with the large sequencing depth, rarefaction of the sorted-subset datasets indicated that sequencing was incomplete. Across a few donors, around 5.4% of naive CD4, around 3.5% of naive CD8, approximately 2.5% of memory CD4, and 0.4% to 0.45% of memory CD8 clonotypes were shared. Larger estimated clonotype richness was generally found for naive subsets than for memory subsets. Sampling was restricted to blood, and TCR repertoires in tissues likely differ from the TCR repertoires found in blood.

The receptor was derived from a man between 18 and 29 years old in good health. This chain joins TRBV6-5 to TRBJ2-7, with 10 central nucleotides matching TRBD1. Sequencing input: naive CD8+ T cells sorted from blood. The sample's cell subset or site, from its label and the paper: CD45RA+CCR7+. The CDR3 sequence is CASSYGGTGDEQYF. The DNA sequence follows: TGTGCCAGCAGTTACGGTGGGACAGGGGACGAGCAGTACTTC.